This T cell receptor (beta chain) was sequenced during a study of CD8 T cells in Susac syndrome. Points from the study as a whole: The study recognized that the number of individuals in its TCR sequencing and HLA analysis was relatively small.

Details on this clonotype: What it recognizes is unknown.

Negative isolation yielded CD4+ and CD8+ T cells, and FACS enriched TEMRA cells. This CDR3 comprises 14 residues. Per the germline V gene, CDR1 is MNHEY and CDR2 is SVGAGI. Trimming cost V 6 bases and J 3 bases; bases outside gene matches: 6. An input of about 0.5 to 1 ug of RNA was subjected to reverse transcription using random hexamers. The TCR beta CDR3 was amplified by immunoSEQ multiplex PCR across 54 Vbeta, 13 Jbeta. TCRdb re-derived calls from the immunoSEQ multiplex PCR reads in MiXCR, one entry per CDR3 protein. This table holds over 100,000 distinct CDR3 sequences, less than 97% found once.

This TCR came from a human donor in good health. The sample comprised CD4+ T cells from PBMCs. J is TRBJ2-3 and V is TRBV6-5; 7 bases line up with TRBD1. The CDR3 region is CASRPTGKTDTQYF. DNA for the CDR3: TGTGCCAGCAGGCCGACAGGGAAGACAGATACGCAGTATTTT.